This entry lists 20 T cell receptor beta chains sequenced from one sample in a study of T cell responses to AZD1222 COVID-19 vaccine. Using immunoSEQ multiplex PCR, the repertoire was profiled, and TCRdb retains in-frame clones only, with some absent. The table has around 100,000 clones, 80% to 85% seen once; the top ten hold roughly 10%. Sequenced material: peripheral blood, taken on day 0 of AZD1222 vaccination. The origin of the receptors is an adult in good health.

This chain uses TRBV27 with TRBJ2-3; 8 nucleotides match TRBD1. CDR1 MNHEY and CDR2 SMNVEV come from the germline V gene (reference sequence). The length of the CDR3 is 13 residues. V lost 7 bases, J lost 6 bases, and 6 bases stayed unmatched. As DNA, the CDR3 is TGTGCCAGCACTAGGCAGGGGGCCGATACGCAGTATTTT. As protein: CASTRQGADTQYF.

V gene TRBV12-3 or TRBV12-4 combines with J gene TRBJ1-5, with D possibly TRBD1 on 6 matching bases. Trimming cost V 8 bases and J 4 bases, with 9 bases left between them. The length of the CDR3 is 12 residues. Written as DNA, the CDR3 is TGTGCCAGCGGGGGGGCTAATCAGCCCCAGCATTTT. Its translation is CASGGANQPQHF.

The CDR3 DNA follows: TGTGCCAGCAGTTTAAGACAGGGCAACTATGGCTACACCTTC. Protein product: CASSLRQGNYGYTF. The chain employs TRBV28 and TRBJ1-2; 7 nucleotides align to TRBD1. V lost 2 bases and J lost 2; bases outside the gene matches: 2. Germline assignment: CDR1 MDHEN and CDR2 SYDVKM. The length of the CDR3 is 14 residues.

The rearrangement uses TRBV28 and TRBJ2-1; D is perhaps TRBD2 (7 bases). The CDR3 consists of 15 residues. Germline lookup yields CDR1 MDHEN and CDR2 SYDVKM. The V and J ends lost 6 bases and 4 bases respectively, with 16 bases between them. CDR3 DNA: TGTGCCAGCAGGGGGGGCGGGGGCTTGTACAATGAGCAGTTCTTC. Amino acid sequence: CASRGGGGLYNEQFF.

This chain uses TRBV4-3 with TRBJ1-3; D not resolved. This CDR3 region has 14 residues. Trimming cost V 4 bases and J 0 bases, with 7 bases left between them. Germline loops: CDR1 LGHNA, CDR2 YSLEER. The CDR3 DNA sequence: TGCGCCAGCAGCCTTCTTACCTCTGGAAACACCATATATTTT. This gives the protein CASSLLTSGNTIYF.

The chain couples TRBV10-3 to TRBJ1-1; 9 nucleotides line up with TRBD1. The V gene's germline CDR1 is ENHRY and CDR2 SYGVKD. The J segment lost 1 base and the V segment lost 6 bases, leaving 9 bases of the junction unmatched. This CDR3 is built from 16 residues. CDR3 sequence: CAISELQGARNTEAFF. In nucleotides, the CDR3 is TGTGCCATCAGCGAGCTACAGGGGGCGAGGAACACTGAAGCTTTCTTT.

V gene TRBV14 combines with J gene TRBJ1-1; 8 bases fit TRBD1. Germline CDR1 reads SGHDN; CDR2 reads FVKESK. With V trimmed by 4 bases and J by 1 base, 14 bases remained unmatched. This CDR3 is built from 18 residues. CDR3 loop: CASSPKPQGVLGNTEAFF. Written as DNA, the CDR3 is TGTGCCAGCAGCCCAAAGCCACAGGGGGTTTTAGGGAACACTGAAGCTTTCTTT.

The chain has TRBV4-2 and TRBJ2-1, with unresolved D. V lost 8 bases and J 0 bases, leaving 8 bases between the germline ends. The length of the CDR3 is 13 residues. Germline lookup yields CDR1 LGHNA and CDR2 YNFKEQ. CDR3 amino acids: CASGVYSYNEQFF. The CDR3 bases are TGTGCCAGCGGAGTATACTCCTACAATGAGCAGTTCTTC.

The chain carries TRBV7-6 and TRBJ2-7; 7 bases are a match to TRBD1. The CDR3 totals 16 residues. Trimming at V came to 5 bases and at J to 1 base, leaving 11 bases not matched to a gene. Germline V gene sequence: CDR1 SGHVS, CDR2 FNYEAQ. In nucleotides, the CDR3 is TGTGCCAGCAGCCCCTCTTCCCAGACAGGGTCCTACGAGCAGTACTTC. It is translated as CASSPSSQTGSYEQYF.

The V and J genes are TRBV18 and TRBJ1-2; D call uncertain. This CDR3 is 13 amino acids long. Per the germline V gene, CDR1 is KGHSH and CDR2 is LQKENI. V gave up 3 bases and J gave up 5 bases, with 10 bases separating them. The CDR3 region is CASSPETQYGYTF. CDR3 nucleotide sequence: TGTGCCAGCTCACCGGAGACACAATATGGCTACACCTTC.

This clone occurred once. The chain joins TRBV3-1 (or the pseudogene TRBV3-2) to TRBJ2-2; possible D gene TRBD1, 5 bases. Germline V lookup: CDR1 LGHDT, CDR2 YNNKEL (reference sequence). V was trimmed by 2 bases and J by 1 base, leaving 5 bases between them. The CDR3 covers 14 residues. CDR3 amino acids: CASSQRGNTGELFF. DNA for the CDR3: TGTGCCAGCAGCCAAAGGGGGAACACCGGGGAGCTGTTTTTT.

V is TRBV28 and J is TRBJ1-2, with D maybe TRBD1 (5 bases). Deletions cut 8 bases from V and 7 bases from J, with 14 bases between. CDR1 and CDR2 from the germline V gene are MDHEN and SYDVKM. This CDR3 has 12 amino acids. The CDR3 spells CASGRGAPGYTF. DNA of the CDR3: TGTGCCAGCGGAAGGGGTGCCCCTGGCTACACCTTC.

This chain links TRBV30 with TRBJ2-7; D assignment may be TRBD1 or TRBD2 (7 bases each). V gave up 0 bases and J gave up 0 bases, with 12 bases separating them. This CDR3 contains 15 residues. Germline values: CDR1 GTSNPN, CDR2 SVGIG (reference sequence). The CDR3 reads CAWSVDRTSSYEQYF. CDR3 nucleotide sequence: TGTGCCTGGAGTGTGGACAGGACTAGCTCCTACGAGCAGTACTTC.

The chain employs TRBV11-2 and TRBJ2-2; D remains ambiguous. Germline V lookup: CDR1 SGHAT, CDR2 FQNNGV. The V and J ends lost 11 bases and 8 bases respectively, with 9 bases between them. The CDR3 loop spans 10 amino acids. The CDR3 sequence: CAPSVGELFF. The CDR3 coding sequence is TGTGCCCCCTCCGTGGGGGAGCTGTTTTTT.

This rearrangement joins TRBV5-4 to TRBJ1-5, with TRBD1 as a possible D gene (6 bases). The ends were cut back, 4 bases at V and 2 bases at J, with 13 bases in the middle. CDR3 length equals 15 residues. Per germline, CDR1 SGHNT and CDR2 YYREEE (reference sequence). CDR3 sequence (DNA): TGTGCCAGCAGCCTCGACCCAGGGGGCAATCAGCCCCAGCATTTT. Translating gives CASSLDPGGNQPQHF.

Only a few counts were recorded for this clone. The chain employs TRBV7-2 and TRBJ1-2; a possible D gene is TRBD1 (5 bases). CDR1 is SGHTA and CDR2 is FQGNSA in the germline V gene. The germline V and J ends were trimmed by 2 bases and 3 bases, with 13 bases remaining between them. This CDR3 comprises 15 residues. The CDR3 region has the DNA TGTGCCAGCAGCTTAAACCAGGGAAAGGACTATGGCTACACCTTC. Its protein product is CASSLNQGKDYGYTF.

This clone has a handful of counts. The CDR3 nucleotides read TGTGCCAGCAGCGTAGGGCTAGCGGGAGAGTATGAGCAGTTCTTC. Translating it yields CASSVGLAGEYEQFF. The J gene is TRBJ2-1, the V gene TRBV9; 10 nucleotides match TRBD2. From germline, CDR1 is SGDLS and CDR2 YYNGEE. With 0 bases clipped from V and 8 bases from J, the junction kept 5 bases outside the gene matches. The CDR3 has 15 residues.

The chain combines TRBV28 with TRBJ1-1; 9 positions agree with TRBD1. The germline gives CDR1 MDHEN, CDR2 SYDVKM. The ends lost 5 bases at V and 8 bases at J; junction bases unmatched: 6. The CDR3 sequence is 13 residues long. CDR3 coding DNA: TGTGCCAGCAGTAATACAGGGGGCACAGAAGCTTTCTTT. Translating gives CASSNTGGTEAFF. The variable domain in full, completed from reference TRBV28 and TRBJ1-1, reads DVKVTQSSRYLVKRTGEKVFLECVQDMDHENMFWYRQDPGLGLRLIYFSYDVKMKEKGDIPEGYSVSREKKERFSLILESASTNQTSMYLCASSNTGGTEAFFGQGTRLTVV.

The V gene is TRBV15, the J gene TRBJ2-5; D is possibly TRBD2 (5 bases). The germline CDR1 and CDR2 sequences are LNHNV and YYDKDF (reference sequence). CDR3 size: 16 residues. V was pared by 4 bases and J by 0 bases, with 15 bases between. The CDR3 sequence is CATSIMGGSNQETQYF. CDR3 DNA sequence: TGTGCCACCAGCATAATGGGCGGGTCCAACCAAGAGACCCAGTACTTC.

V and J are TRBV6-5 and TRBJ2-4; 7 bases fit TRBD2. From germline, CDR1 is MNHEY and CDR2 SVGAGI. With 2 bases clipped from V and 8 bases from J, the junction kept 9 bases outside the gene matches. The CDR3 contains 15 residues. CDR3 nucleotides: TGTGCCAGCAGTTACAGGCGCGGGGGAGACCACATTCAGTACTTC. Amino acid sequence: CASSYRRGGDHIQYF.